This T cell receptor beta chain was identified in a study of monozygotic twins with inflammatory bowel disease. Eight reactions per sample, run separately, yielded cDNA. Addition of UMIs with a 6-nucleotide sample barcode was achieved by template switching. TCRdb re-called the 5' RACE reads, yielding one record per CDR3 amino acid sequence without DNA. Found here are under 350,000 distinct CDR3 sequences; the top ten clones hold 5.5% to 6.5%. Findings of the study overall: Twins with IBD had fewer clonotypes in common with others than healthy twins, particularly during disease activity. Patients with IBD had less TCRbeta diversity (inverse Simpson) than their healthy co-twins.

To note about this clonotype: Its antigen is not known.

CDR1 and CDR2 from the germline V gene are SGHTA and FQGNSA. This CDR3 spans 15 amino acids. The chain carries TRBV7-2 and TRBJ2-7; TCRdb gives TRBD2 as the D gene, but with no DNA this cannot be confirmed. This sequence was found in a human donor with ulcerative colitis or Crohn's disease, or a healthy co-twin of an affected twin (not recorded which). The sequenced sample consisted of blood. The CDR3 region is CASSLLAGGLGEQYF.